This TCR beta chain was documented in a study of regulatory T cells in long-lasting Graves disease. Across the whole study: Antithyroid drug use was under 3 months in newly diagnosed Graves' patients.

Regarding the study as a whole: New patients shared over 900 public clonotypes, and persistent patients shared more, with about 2,700.

Germline V lookup: CDR1 MDHEN, CDR2 SYDVKM. The V segment lost 6 bases and the J segment 2 bases; nucleotides outside the gene matches: 11. The CDR3 runs to 16 residues. Regarding time point: newly diagnosed GD, antithyroid drugs for less than 3 months. With RNA extracted from PBMCs as input, the TCR library was made. Comments on this clonotype: Its target is unknown.

iRepertoire HTBI primers and Arm-PCR of CDR3 regions built TCR beta libraries. TCRdb processed the multiplex PCR reads anew with MiXCR; each CDR3 protein has one entry. The sample contains around 500,000 distinct CDR3 sequences, more than 15% of which appear only once. Separately, the same data were catalogued under a study of T cells in Graves' hyperthyroidism and ophthalmopathy.

Sequenced here: peripheral blood mononuclear cells (PBMCs), sampled at new diagnosis, from a patient treated with antithyroid drugs. V usage is TRBV28 and J usage is TRBJ2-7; 9 positions agree with TRBD1. The TCR originated in a woman between 40 and 65 years old with Graves disease. CDR3 protein: CASSPPGTGWAYEQYF. The CDR3 coding sequence is TGTGCCAGCAGCCCCCCAGGGACAGGGTGGGCCTACGAGCAGTACTTC.